This T cell receptor (beta chain) was identified during a study of blood T cell repertoires in COVID-19. The V and J ends lost 4 bases and 10 bases respectively, with 15 bases between them. In germline, CDR1 is SGHRS, CDR2 YFSETQ. The CDR3 runs 14 residues. For recovered donors of Cohort 3, there were two negative PCRs, clearance, or symptom resolution. This clone was observed a handful of times. Generated by immunoSEQ multiplex PCR, the TCRdb table keeps only in-frame clones and is missing some. Found here are fewer than 250,000 clones, roughly 82% of them singletons; the top ten hold roughly 2%. The sample was PBMCs or T cells enriched from blood (not recorded which). V and J are TRBV5-1 and TRBJ1-6, with D possibly TRBD1 on 6 matching bases. The TCR sequence derives from a woman in her forties or fifties who had recovered from COVID-19. The CDR3 loop reads CASSGTGFGSPLHF. The CDR3 region has the DNA TGCGCCAGCAGCGGAACAGGGTTCGGGTCACCCCTCCACTTT.